Each of the 30 T cell receptor beta chains below was sequenced from the same sample in a study of shared clonotypes between healthy human individuals. Measured with immunoSEQ multiplex PCR; TCRdb has only the in-frame clones, and not every one. Among around 2.5 million clones listed, approximately 93% were seen once. Sequenced material: naive CD4+ T cells from PBMCs. Subset defined: CD45RA+ positively selected. The receptors derive from a man between 18 and 35 years old in good health. Some clones in this sample may be carry-over from other donors' samples.

The chain is built from TRBV7-3 and TRBJ2-1, with D perhaps matching TRBD2 (6 bases). Germline V gene data show CDR1 as SGHTA and CDR2 as FQGTGA. The CDR3 loop spans 15 amino acids. Trimming cost V 3 bases and J 4 bases, with 13 bases left between them. This chain's CDR3 is CASSFAGGTYNEQFF. For the CDR3, the DNA is TGTGCCAGCAGCTTCGCCGGCGGGACTTACAATGAGCAGTTCTTC.

The chain uses TRBV2 and TRBJ2-5; TRBD1 matches 7 bases. The CDR3 has 12 amino acids. The junction had 4 bases not matched to a gene; V was cut back by 7 bases and J by 5 bases. The germline gives CDR1 SNHLY, CDR2 FYNNEI. The CDR3 here is CASKDRWETQYF. CDR3 nucleotides: TGTGCCAGCAAGGACAGGTGGGAGACCCAGTACTTC.

The chain links TRBV4-1 to TRBJ1-1; D is ambiguous. The CDR3 sequence is 12 residues long. The V end was cut by 5 bases, the J end by 10 bases, with 14 bases between. CDR1 is MGHRA and CDR2 is YSYEKL in the germline V gene. The CDR3 sequence: CASSKPQERAFF. The CDR3 DNA follows: TGCGCCAGCAGCAAGCCTCAGGAGCGAGCTTTCTTT.

This rearrangement joins TRBV7-8 to TRBJ2-7; the D gene is possibly TRBD2 (6 bases). The CDR3 length is 15 residues. V lost 1 base, J lost 3 bases, and 13 bases lay in between. Germline-derived CDR1 and CDR2 are SGHVS and FQNEAQ. Here the CDR3 reads CASSLVGGGYYEQYF. The CDR3 DNA reads as TGTGCCAGCAGCTTAGTTGGGGGAGGTTACTACGAGCAGTACTTC.

J is TRBJ2-3 and V is TRBV7-2; 14 positions agree with TRBD2. J gave up 6 bases and V 0 bases, and 5 bases lay outside the gene matches. Germline CDR1 is SGHTA and CDR2 is FQGNSA. The CDR3 totals 17 residues. CDR3 in amino acids: CASSLAKGLAGADTQYF. The CDR3 coding sequence is TGTGCCAGCAGCTTAGCGAAGGGACTAGCGGGAGCGGATACGCAGTATTTT.

The chain has TRBV29-1 and TRBJ1-1; the D is unclear. The germline V and J ends were trimmed by 6 bases and 11 bases, with 13 bases remaining between them. The germline V gene has CDR1 SQVTM and CDR2 ANQGSEA. The CDR3 is 10 residues long. CDR3 bases: TGCAGCGTCTTTTCGGGGTCCGCTTTCTTT. Translating gives CSVFSGSAFF.

The rearrangement uses TRBV7-7 and TRBJ2-5; D may be TRBD2 (6 bases). CDR1 and CDR2 (germline): SSHAT, FNYEAQ (reference sequence). With 1 base removed from V and 0 bases from J, the gap between germline ends came to 15 bases. This CDR3 spans 17 amino acids. The CDR3 nucleotides are TGTGCCAGCAGCTTAGGTTTTGGGGGAGGCTACCAAGAGACCCAGTACTTC. It translates to CASSLGFGGGYQETQYF.

V and J are TRBV5-1 and TRBJ1-4, with D hard to call. CDR1 is SGHRS, CDR2 YFSETQ, per germline. With 2 bases removed from V and 5 bases from J, the gap between germline ends came to 13 bases. The CDR3 totals 15 residues. CDR3 sequence reads: CASSFVGGENEKLFF. In nucleotides, the CDR3 is TGCGCCAGCAGCTTTGTAGGCGGGGAAAATGAAAAACTGTTTTTT. Full variable domain (outside the CDR3, taken from reference TRBV5-1 and TRBJ1-4): KAGVTQTPRYLIKTRGQQVTLSCSPISGHRSVSWYQQTPGQGLQFLFEYFSETQRNKGNFPGRFSGRQFSNSRSEMNVSTLELGDSALYLCASSFVGGENEKLFFGSGTQLSVL.

The rearrangement links TRBV4-1 to TRBJ2-1, with 7 bases that match TRBD2. The J segment lost 1 base and the V segment lost 3 bases, leaving 6 bases of the junction unmatched. CDR1 and CDR2 from the germline V gene are MGHRA and YSYEKL. The CDR3 is 16 residues long. The CDR3 loop reads CASSHGLEESYNEQFF. For the CDR3, the DNA is TGCGCCAGCAGCCATGGACTAGAAGAATCCTACAATGAGCAGTTCTTC.

This clone was recorded once. Other DNA sequences in the sample encode the same CDR3. The genes are TRBV9 and TRBJ2-7, with TRBD2 identical over 9 bases. Germline values: CDR1 SGDLS, CDR2 YYNGEE. The CDR3 spans 15 residues. V lost 0 bases, J lost 2 bases, and 3 bases stayed unmatched. CDR3 bases: TGTGCCAGCAGCGTAGGGGGCGGGAGGGCCTACGAGCAGTACTTC. As protein: CASSVGGGRAYEQYF.

This chain joins TRBV28 and TRBJ2-1; 7 positions match TRBD2. The CDR3 sequence is 15 residues long. Germline V gene sequence: CDR1 MDHEN, CDR2 SYDVKM. The trim removed 5 bases at V and 8 bases at J, leaving 12 bases unmatched. The chain's CDR3 is CASSSGALPPDEQFF. CDR3 bases: TGTGCCAGCAGTAGCGGGGCTCTGCCCCCGGATGAGCAGTTCTTC.

This chain joins TRBV4-3 and TRBJ1-2; tentatively, D is TRBD1 (6 bases). The germline gives CDR1 LGHNA, CDR2 YSLEER. This CDR3 has 14 amino acids. The V end was cut by 0 bases, the J end by 6 bases, with 11 bases between. The CDR3 is CASSQEWGANGYTF. For the CDR3, the DNA is TGCGCCAGCAGCCAAGAATGGGGGGCGAATGGCTACACCTTC.

This chain uses TRBV5-1 with TRBJ2-7, with D hard to call. The CDR3 consists of 17 residues. Germline-derived CDR1 and CDR2 are SGHRS and YFSETQ. V was shortened by 4 bases and J by 4 bases, with 24 bases between the two germline ends. Here the CDR3 DNA reads TGCGCCAGCAGCCCTGGCCGTACAGCCGGGCCATTTTACGAGCAGTACTTC. Translating it yields CASSPGRTAGPFYEQYF. Full variable domain (remainder filled in from reference TRBV5-1 and TRBJ2-7): KAGVTQTPRYLIKTRGQQVTLSCSPISGHRSVSWYQQTPGQGLQFLFEYFSETQRNKGNFPGRFSGRQFSNSRSEMNVSTLELGDSALYLCASSPGRTAGPFYEQYFGPGTRLTVT.

CDR3 nucleotides: TGTGCCAGCGGGGCCGGGGGGAGGATCTCCTACAATGAGCAGTTCTTC. It yields the protein CASGAGGRISYNEQFF. This chain links TRBV19 with TRBJ2-1, with 7 bases fitting TRBD2. V gave up 9 bases and J gave up 0 bases; unmatched junction bases: 11. Germline V gene data show CDR1 as LNHDA and CDR2 as SQIVND (reference sequence). This CDR3 is built from 16 residues. The full variable domain, completed using reference TRBV19 and TRBJ2-1, is DGGITQSPKYLFRKEGQNVTLSCEQNLNHDAMYWYRQDPGQGLRLIYYSQIVNDFQKGDIAEGYSVSREKKESFPLTVTSAQKNPTAFYLCASGAGGRISYNEQFFGPGTRLTVL.

V and J are TRBV15 and TRBJ1-2, with D uncertain. Germline V lookup: CDR1 LNHNV, CDR2 YYDKDF (reference sequence). V was trimmed by 2 bases and J by 4 bases, leaving 11 bases between them. The CDR3 contains 14 residues. CDR3 bases: TGTGCCACCAGCAGATCTGATCTCAGCTATGGCTACACCTTC. Translating it yields CATSRSDLSYGYTF.

V and J are TRBV7-2 and TRBJ1-1; D is undetermined. The CDR3 covers 17 residues. V lost 2 bases and J 0 bases, leaving 16 bases between the germline ends. Looked up from germline, CDR1 is SGHTA and CDR2 is FQGNSA. CDR3 nucleotide sequence: TGTGCCAGCAGCTTACGCTACGCCACGGGATTGAACACTGAAGCTTTCTTT. It codes for CASSLRYATGLNTEAFF.

The V call is TRBV29-1, the J call TRBJ2-1; D gene ambiguous. Trimming removed 3 bases from V and 6 bases from J, with 12 bases in between. CDR3 size: 13 residues. Germline loops: CDR1 SQVTM, CDR2 ANQGSEA. CDR3 sequence: CSVEGPIFNEQFF. Written as DNA, the CDR3 is TGCAGCGTTGAGGGCCCTATTTTCAATGAGCAGTTCTTC.

For the CDR3, the DNA is TGTGCCAGCAGCCCGTTAGCCGCGGCTCCCTACGAGCAGTACTTC. Translated: CASSPLAAAPYEQYF. The genes are TRBV11-2 and TRBJ2-7; D uncertain. The CDR3 is 15 amino acids. Germline values: CDR1 SGHAT, CDR2 FQNNGV. V was pared by 5 bases and J by 2 bases, with 16 bases between.

The V and J genes are TRBV27 and TRBJ2-1; TRBD2 agrees at 13 bases. The CDR3 contains 15 residues. J was trimmed by 15 bases and V by 4 bases; bases with no gene match: 12. Looked up from germline, CDR1 is MNHEY and CDR2 is SMNVEV (reference sequence). The CDR3 here is CASSSPPGTSGTVFF. CDR3 DNA sequence: TGTGCCAGCAGTTCACCTCCCGGGACTAGCGGGACGGTGTTCTTC.

The V and J genes are TRBV14 and TRBJ2-1, with TRBD2 identical over 8 bases. This CDR3 region has 15 residues. The germline CDR1 and CDR2 sequences are SGHDN and FVKESK. Losses at the gene ends were 4 bases for V and 5 bases for J; bases not matched to a gene: 7. The CDR3 region is CASSRYTSGDNEQFF. CDR3 nucleotide sequence: TGTGCCAGCAGCCGGTATACTAGCGGCGACAATGAGCAGTTCTTC.

This clone was counted a single time. The J gene is TRBJ2-5, the V gene TRBV28; D not certain. Germline V gives CDR1 MDHEN, CDR2 SYDVKM. The ends were cut back, 5 bases at V and 0 bases at J, with 16 bases in the middle. The CDR3 sequence is 16 residues long. The CDR3 protein is CASSSSRPTHQETQYF. CDR3 sequence (DNA): TGTGCCAGCAGTAGTTCCAGGCCCACACACCAAGAGACCCAGTACTTC.

The V call is TRBV28, the J call TRBJ2-1; the D gene is possibly TRBD1 (6 bases). CDR1 MDHEN and CDR2 SYDVKM come from the germline V gene. Trimming took 3 bases from V and 3 from J, leaving 12 bases between them. The CDR3 has 15 amino acids. CDR3 region: CASSLDSLNYNEQFF. In nucleotides, the CDR3 is TGTGCCAGCAGTTTGGACAGCCTCAACTACAATGAGCAGTTCTTC.

The chain couples TRBV19 to TRBJ2-3; D might be TRBD1 (5 bases). The germline V and J ends were trimmed by 1 base and 2 bases, with 7 bases remaining between them. The CDR3 totals 14 residues. The V gene's germline CDR1 is LNHDA and CDR2 SQIVND (reference sequence). The CDR3 sequence is CASSIGQLTDTQYF. DNA of the CDR3: TGTGCCAGTAGTATAGGACAGCTCACAGATACGCAGTATTTT. The complete variable domain, with remaining parts taken from reference TRBV19 and TRBJ2-3, reads DGGITQSPKYLFRKEGQNVTLSCEQNLNHDAMYWYRQDPGQGLRLIYYSQIVNDFQKGDIAEGYSVSREKKESFPLTVTSAQKNPTAFYLCASSIGQLTDTQYFGPGTRLTVL.

The rearrangement uses TRBV11-1 and TRBJ2-1; 7 nucleotides match TRBD2. V was clipped by 5 bases and J by 5 bases; unmatched bases: 6. CDR1 SGHAT and CDR2 FQDESV come from the germline V gene (reference sequence). The CDR3 sequence is 14 residues long. CDR3 loop: CASSIWSGNNEQFF. In DNA, the CDR3 is TGTGCCAGCAGCATCTGGAGCGGGAACAATGAGCAGTTCTTC.

V and J are TRBV14 and TRBJ2-3; TRBD2 aligns across 12 bases. CDR3 length: 15 amino acids. J gave up 5 bases and V 4 bases, and 4 bases lay outside the gene matches. Germline V gene sequence: CDR1 SGHDN, CDR2 FVKESK. CDR3 loop: CASSLGLAGLDTQYF. Here the CDR3 DNA reads TGTGCCAGCAGCCTTGGACTAGCGGGATTAGATACGCAGTATTTT.

The gene calls are TRBV7-2 and TRBJ2-1; D is ambiguous. The CDR3 spans 13 residues. The germline gives CDR1 SGHTA, CDR2 FQGNSA. Trimming took 5 bases from V and 4 from J, leaving 9 bases between them. The CDR3 here is CASSPARYNEQFF. CDR3 bases: TGTGCCAGCAGCCCAGCCAGGTACAATGAGCAGTTCTTC. Filled out from reference TRBV7-2 and TRBJ2-1, the complete variable domain reads GAGVSQSPSNKVTEKGKDVELRCDPISGHTALYWYRQSLGQGLEFLIYFQGNSAPDKSGLPSDRFSAERTGGSVSTLTIQRTQQEDSAVYLCASSPARYNEQFFGPGTRLTVL.

The chain is built from TRBV4-3 and TRBJ2-1, with TRBD2 matching 9 bases. Trimming cost V 0 bases and J 8 bases; bases outside gene matches: 26. The CDR3 is 22 residues long. Germline values: CDR1 LGHNA, CDR2 YSLEER. CDR3 protein: CASSQEAGTRASGIRLWDEQFF. For the CDR3, the DNA is TGCGCCAGCAGCCAAGAGGCGGGGACGAGGGCTAGCGGGATACGTTTGTGGGATGAGCAGTTCTTC.

This chain joins TRBV6-5 and TRBJ1-4, with D tentatively TRBD1 (5 bases). This CDR3 is 13 amino acids long. In germline, CDR1 is MNHEY, CDR2 SVGAGI. V lost 4 bases to trimming and J lost 8 bases, with 11 bases between them. The CDR3 DNA reads TGTGCCAGCAGTTTACAGGCTGGGGAAAAACTGTTTTTT. Encoded protein: CASSLQAGEKLFF.

The chain links TRBV5-1 to TRBJ2-7; 8 nucleotides agree with TRBD2. V lost 2 bases to trimming and J lost 2 bases; unmatched junction nucleotides: 6. CDR3 length equals 15 residues. Germline CDR1 SGHRS, CDR2 YFSETQ. The CDR3 sequence is CASSFSGTKAYEQYF. DNA of the CDR3: TGCGCCAGCAGCTTTAGCGGGACTAAAGCCTACGAGCAGTACTTC. Together with reference TRBV5-1 and TRBJ2-7, the CDR3 gives the full variable domain: KAGVTQTPRYLIKTRGQQVTLSCSPISGHRSVSWYQQTPGQGLQFLFEYFSETQRNKGNFPGRFSGRQFSNSRSEMNVSTLELGDSALYLCASSFSGTKAYEQYFGPGTRLTVT.

This clone was picked up one time. V usage is TRBV2 and J usage is TRBJ2-2; D is possibly TRBD1 (6 bases). V was clipped by 4 bases and J by 5 bases, with 14 bases between them. Germline CDR1 and CDR2: SNHLY and FYNNEI. This CDR3 is 15 amino acids long. CDR3 loop: CASSVGGVRTGELFF. DNA for the CDR3: TGTGCCAGCAGTGTAGGGGGTGTGCGAACCGGGGAGCTGTTTTTT.